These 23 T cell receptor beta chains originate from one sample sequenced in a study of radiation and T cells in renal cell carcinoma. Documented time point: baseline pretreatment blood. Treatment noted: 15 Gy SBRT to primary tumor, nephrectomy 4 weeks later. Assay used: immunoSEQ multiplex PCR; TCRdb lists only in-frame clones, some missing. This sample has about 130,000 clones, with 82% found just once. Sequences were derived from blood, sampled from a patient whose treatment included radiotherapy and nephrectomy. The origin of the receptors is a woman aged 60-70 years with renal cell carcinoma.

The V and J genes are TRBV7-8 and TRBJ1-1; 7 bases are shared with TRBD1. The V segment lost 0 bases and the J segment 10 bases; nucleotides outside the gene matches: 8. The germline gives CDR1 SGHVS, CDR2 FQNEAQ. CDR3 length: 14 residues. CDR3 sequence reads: CASSLAIGNRGAFF. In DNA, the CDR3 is TGTGCCAGCAGCTTAGCTATAGGAAACAGGGGAGCTTTCTTT.

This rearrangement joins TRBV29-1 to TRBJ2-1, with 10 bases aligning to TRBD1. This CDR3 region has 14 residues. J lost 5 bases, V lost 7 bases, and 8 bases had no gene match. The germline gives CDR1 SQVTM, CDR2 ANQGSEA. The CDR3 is CSAPGQGRNNEQFF. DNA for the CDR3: TGCAGCGCTCCGGGACAGGGGCGGAACAATGAGCAGTTCTTC.

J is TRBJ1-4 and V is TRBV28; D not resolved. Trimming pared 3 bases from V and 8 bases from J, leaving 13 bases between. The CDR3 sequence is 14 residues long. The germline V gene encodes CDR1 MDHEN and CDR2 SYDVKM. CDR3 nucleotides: TGTGCCAGCAGTTTGCCAGCGAGAAACGAAAAACTGTTTTTT. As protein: CASSLPARNEKLFF.

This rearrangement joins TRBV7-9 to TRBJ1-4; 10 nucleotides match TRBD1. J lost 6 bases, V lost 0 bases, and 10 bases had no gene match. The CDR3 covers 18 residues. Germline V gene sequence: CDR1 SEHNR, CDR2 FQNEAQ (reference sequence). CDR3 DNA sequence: TGTGCCAGCAGCTTAGCGGACAGGGGGGAGGAGAGGGATGAAAAACTGTTTTTT. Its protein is CASSLADRGEERDEKLFF.

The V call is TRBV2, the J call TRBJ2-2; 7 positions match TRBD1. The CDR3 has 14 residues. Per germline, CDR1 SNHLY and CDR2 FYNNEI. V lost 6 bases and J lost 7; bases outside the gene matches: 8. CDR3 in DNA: TGTGCCAGCAGGGCAGACAGGGAAAGCGGGGAGCTGTTTTTT. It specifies CASRADRESGELFF. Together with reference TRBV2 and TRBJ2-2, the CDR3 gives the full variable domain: EPEVTQTPSHQVTQMGQEVILRCVPISNHLYFYWYRQILGQKVEFLVSFYNNEISEKSEIFDDQFSVERPDGSNFTLKIRSTKLEDSAMYFCASRADRESGELFFGEGSRLTVL.

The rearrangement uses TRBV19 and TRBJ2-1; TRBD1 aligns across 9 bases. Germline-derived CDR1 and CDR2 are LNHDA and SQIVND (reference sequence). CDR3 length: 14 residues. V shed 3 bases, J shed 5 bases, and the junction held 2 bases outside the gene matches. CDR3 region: CASSITGGHNEQFF. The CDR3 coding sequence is TGTGCCAGTAGTATTACAGGGGGCCACAATGAGCAGTTCTTC.

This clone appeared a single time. The CDR3 is CATSRDQELFF. DNA of the CDR3: TGTGCCACCAGCAGGGACCAAGAGCTGTTTTTT. The chain carries TRBV15 and TRBJ2-2, with unresolved D. The V end lost 3 bases, the J end lost 11 bases, and 7 bases lay between the germline ends. CDR3 length: 11 residues. The germline gives CDR1 LNHNV, CDR2 YYDKDF (reference sequence).

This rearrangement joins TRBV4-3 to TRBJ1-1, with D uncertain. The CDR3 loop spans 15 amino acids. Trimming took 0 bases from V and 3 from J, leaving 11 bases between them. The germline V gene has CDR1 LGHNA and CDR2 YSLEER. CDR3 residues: CASSQDYGRDTEAFF. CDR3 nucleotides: TGCGCCAGCAGCCAAGATTATGGGAGAGACACTGAAGCTTTCTTT.

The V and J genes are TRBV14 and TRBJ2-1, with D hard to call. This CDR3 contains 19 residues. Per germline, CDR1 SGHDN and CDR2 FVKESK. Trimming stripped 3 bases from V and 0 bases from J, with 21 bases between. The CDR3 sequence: CASSQVPWQRLLSYNEQFF. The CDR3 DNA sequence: TGTGCCAGCAGCCAGGTACCTTGGCAACGGCTCCTCTCCTACAATGAGCAGTTCTTC.

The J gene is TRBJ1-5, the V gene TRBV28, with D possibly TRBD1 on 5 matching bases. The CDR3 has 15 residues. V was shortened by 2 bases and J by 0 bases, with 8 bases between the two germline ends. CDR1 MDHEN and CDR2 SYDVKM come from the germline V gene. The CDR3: CASSLPGNSNQPQHF. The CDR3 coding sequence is TGTGCCAGCAGTTTACCAGGGAATAGCAATCAGCCCCAGCATTTT. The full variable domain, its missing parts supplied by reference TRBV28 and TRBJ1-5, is DVKVTQSSRYLVKRTGEKVFLECVQDMDHENMFWYRQDPGLGLRLIYFSYDVKMKEKGDIPEGYSVSREKKERFSLILESASTNQTSMYLCASSLPGNSNQPQHFGDGTRLSIL.

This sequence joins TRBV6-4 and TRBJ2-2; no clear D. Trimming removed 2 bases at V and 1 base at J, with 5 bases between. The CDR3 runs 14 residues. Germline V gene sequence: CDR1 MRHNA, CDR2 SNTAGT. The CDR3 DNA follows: TGTGCCAGCAGTGACGAGATGAACACCGGGGAGCTGTTTTTT. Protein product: CASSDEMNTGELFF.

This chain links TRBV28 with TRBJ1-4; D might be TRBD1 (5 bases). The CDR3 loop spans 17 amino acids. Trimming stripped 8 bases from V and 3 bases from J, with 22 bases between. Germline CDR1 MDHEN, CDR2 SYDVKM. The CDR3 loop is CASARGSVKRANEKLFF. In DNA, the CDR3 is TGTGCCAGCGCCCGGGGCTCGGTCAAACGTGCTAATGAAAAACTGTTTTTT.

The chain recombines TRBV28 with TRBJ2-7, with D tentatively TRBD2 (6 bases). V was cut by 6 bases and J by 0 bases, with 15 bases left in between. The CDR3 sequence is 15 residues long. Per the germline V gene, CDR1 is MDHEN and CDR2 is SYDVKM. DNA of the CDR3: TGTGCCAGCAGCCCGGGAGATGGGAGCTCCTACGAGCAGTACTTC. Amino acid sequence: CASSPGDGSSYEQYF. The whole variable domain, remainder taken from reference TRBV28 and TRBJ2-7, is DVKVTQSSRYLVKRTGEKVFLECVQDMDHENMFWYRQDPGLGLRLIYFSYDVKMKEKGDIPEGYSVSREKKERFSLILESASTNQTSMYLCASSPGDGSSYEQYFGPGTRLTVT.

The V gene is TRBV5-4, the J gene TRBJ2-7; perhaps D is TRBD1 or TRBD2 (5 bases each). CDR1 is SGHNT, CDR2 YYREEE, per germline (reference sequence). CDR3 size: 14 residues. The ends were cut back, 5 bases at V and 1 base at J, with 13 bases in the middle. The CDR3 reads CASSTRDGSYEQYF. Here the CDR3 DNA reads TGTGCCAGCAGTACTCGGGACGGTTCCTACGAGCAGTACTTC.

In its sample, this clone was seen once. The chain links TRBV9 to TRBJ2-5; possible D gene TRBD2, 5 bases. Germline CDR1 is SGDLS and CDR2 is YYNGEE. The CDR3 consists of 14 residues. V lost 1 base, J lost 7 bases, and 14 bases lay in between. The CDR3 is CASSVSGIGATQYF. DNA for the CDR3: TGTGCCAGCAGCGTATCGGGGATTGGTGCGACCCAGTACTTC.

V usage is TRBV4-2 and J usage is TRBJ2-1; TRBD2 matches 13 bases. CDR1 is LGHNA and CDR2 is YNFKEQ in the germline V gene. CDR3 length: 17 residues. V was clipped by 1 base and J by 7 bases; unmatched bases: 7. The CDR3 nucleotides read TGTGCCAGCAGCCAAGCTAAACTAGCGGGAGGGCGGAATGAGCAGTTCTTC. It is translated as CASSQAKLAGGRNEQFF.

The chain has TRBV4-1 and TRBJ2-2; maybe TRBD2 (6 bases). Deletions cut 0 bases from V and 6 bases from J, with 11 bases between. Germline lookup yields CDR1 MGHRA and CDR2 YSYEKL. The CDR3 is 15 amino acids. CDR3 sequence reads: CASSQEPPGAGELFF. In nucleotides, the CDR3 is TGCGCCAGCAGCCAAGAACCCCCGGGGGCCGGGGAGCTGTTTTTT.

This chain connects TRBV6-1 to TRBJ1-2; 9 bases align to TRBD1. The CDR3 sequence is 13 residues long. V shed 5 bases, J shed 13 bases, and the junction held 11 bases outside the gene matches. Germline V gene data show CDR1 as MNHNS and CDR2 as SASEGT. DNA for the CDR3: TGTGCCAGCAGTTTAAGGACAGGGGACGCAGTCACCTTC. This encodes CASSLRTGDAVTF.

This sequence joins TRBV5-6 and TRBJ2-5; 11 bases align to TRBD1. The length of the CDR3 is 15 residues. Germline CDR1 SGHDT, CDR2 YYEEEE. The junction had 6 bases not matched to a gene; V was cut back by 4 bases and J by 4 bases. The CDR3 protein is CASSLTGTGGETQYF. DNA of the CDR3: TGTGCCAGCAGCCTTACCGGGACAGGGGGAGAGACCCAGTACTTC. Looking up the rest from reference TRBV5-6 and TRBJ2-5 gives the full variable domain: DAGVTQSPTHLIKTRGQQVTLRCSPKSGHDTVSWYQQALGQGPQFIFQYYEEEERQRGNFPDRFSGHQFPNYSSELNVNALLLGDSALYLCASSLTGTGGETQYFGPGTRLLVL.

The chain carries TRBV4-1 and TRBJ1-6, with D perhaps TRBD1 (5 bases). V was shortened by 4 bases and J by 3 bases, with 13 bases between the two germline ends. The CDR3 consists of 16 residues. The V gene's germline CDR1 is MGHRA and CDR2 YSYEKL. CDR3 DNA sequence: TGCGCCAGCAGCCTACAGGAGTCTATCTATAATTCACCCCTCCACTTT. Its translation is CASSLQESIYNSPLHF.

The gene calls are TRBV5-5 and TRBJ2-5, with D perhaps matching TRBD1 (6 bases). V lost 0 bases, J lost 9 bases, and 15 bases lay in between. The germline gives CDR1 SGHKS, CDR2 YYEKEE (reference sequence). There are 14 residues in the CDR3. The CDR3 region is CASSLVAGAEAQYF. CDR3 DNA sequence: TGTGCCAGCAGCTTGGTAGCAGGGGCTGAGGCCCAGTACTTC.

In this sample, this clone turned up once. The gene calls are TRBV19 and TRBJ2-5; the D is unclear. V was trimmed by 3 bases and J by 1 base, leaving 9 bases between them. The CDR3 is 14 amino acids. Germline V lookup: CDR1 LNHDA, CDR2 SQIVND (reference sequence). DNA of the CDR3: TGTGCCAGTAGTATCGCCAGCTCCCAAGAGACCCAGTACTTC. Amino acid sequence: CASSIASSQETQYF. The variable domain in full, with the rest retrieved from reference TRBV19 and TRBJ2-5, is DGGITQSPKYLFRKEGQNVTLSCEQNLNHDAMYWYRQDPGQGLRLIYYSQIVNDFQKGDIAEGYSVSREKKESFPLTVTSAQKNPTAFYLCASSIASSQETQYFGPGTRLLVL.

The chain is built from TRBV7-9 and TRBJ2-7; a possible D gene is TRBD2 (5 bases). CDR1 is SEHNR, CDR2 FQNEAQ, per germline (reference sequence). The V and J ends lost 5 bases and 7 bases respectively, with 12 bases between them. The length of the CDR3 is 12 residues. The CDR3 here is CASSILPGEQYF. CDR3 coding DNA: TGTGCCAGCAGCATCCTCCCGGGGGAGCAGTACTTC.